This entry lists 26 T cell receptor beta chains sequenced from one sample in a study of CD8 T cells in Susac syndrome. Reverse transcription used 0.5 to 1 ug RNA and random hexamers. TCRdb recomputed calls from the immunoSEQ multiplex PCR reads with MiXCR, one row per CDR3 protein. Of under 85,000 distinct CDR3 sequences in the sample, approximately 95% are singletons; the top ten hold about 0.41%. The sample consisted of CD8+ T cells from PBMCs. These receptors were taken from a human donor with Susac syndrome.

The rearrangement links TRBV7-9 to TRBJ1-1; D remains unclear. CDR3 length equals 15 residues. Germline V gene data show CDR1 as SEHNR and CDR2 as FQNEAQ (reference sequence). V dropped 3 bases and J dropped 1 base, with 12 bases sitting between them. The CDR3: CASSLDGLTNTEAFF. The CDR3 DNA reads TGTGCCAGCAGCTTGGACGGATTGACGAACACTGAAGCTTTCTTT.

A word on this clonotype: One end of the junction fails to match germline, which may point to a read error. J is TRBJ2-2 and V is TRBV9, with TRBD2 as a possible D gene (5 bases). This CDR3 has 17 residues. Germline V gives CDR1 SGDLS, CDR2 YYNGEE. The CDR3 nucleotides read TGTGCCAGCAGCGTAAGTGGCAGCGGCCCGAACACCGGGGAGCTGCTTTTT. Its translation: CASSVSGSGPNTGELLF.

The chain carries TRBV5-4 and TRBJ2-7, with D perhaps being TRBD1 or TRBD2 (5 bases each). V gave up 4 bases and J gave up 6 bases, with 17 bases separating them. The CDR3 consists of 14 residues. Per germline, CDR1 SGHNT and CDR2 YYREEE (reference sequence). The CDR3 DNA follows: TGTGCCAGCAGCCAGGGACGGAGCGAGAGCGAGCAGTACTTC. Protein sequence: CASSQGRSESEQYF.

The chain recombines TRBV7-8 with TRBJ1-1; D not resolved. Trimming cost V 8 bases and J 2 bases, with 18 bases left between them. Germline CDR1 and CDR2: SGHVS and FQNEAQ. The CDR3 is 15 residues long. The CDR3 nucleotides read TGTGCCAGCTCCCCACGTTTCGGGGAAAACACTGAAGCTTTCTTT. Protein sequence: CASSPRFGENTEAFF.

The CDR3 DNA reads TGTGCCAGCAGCCCCAACACGGGGTTACCCTACGAGCAGTACTTC. This translates into CASSPNTGLPYEQYF. The V gene is TRBV12-3 or TRBV12-4, the J gene TRBJ2-7; tentative D call: TRBD2 (5 bases). V was cut by 6 bases and J by 2 bases, with 17 bases left in between. CDR3 length: 15 residues.

The J gene is TRBJ1-5, the V gene TRBV9; perhaps TRBD1 as D (6 bases). Trimming removed 4 bases at V and 2 bases at J, with 13 bases between. Germline V gene lookup returns CDR1 SGDLS and CDR2 YYNGEE. The CDR3 consists of 15 residues. This chain's CDR3 is CASSPYREGNQPQHF. The CDR3 region has the DNA TGTGCCAGCAGCCCGTACAGGGAGGGCAATCAGCCCCAGCATTTT. Together with reference TRBV9 and TRBJ1-5, the CDR3 gives the full variable domain: DSGVTQTPKHLITATGQRVTLRCSPRSGDLSVYWYQQSLDQGLQFLIQYYNGEERAKGNILERFSAQQFPDLHSELNLSSLELGDSALYFCASSPYREGNQPQHFGDGTRLSIL.

The CDR3 DNA sequence: TGTGCCTGGAGTCTGGGACAAGAGACCCAGTACTTC. Its translation is CAWSLGQETQYF. The rearrangement uses TRBV30 and TRBJ2-5; D unclear. Trimming cost V 2 bases and J 2 bases, with 6 bases left between them. CDR1 is GTSNPN, CDR2 SVGIG, per germline (reference sequence). This CDR3 has 12 residues.

The V gene is TRBV20-1, the J gene TRBJ1-1, with 7 bases that match TRBD1. The ends lost 5 bases at V and 8 bases at J; junction bases unmatched: 11. Germline CDR1 reads DFQATT; CDR2 reads SNEGSKA (reference sequence). This CDR3 comprises 13 residues. CDR3 protein: CSAFPGQLREAFF. DNA for the CDR3: TGCAGTGCTTTTCCGGGACAGTTAAGGGAAGCTTTCTTT.

The chain employs TRBV18 and TRBJ1-3; D perhaps matches TRBD1 (5 bases). This CDR3 contains 15 residues. CDR1 is KGHSH and CDR2 is LQKENI in the germline V gene. Trimming stripped 3 bases from V and 6 bases from J, with 15 bases between. CDR3 amino acids: CASSPRGAAENTIYF. CDR3 nucleotides: TGTGCCAGCTCACCCCGCGGGGCGGCGGAAAACACCATATATTTT.

The chain carries TRBV9 and TRBJ2-3; 16 bases fit TRBD2. CDR3 length equals 17 residues. V lost 4 bases, J lost 7 bases, and 9 bases stayed unmatched. Germline V gene sequence: CDR1 SGDLS, CDR2 YYNGEE. Here the CDR3 DNA reads TGTGCCAGCAGCCCCACCGGGACTAGCGGGGGGGCCAATACGCAGTATTTT. As protein: CASSPTGTSGGANTQYF.

The rearrangement links TRBV5-4 to TRBJ2-1, with 11 bases that match TRBD2. The CDR3 is made up of 17 amino acids. The trim removed 4 bases at V and 4 bases at J, leaving 10 bases unmatched. Germline V CDR1 and CDR2: SGHNT, YYREEE (reference sequence). CDR3 bases: TGTGCCAGCAGCCTGTTACCGGGACTAGCGGCTTACAATGAGCAGTTCTTC. It codes for CASSLLPGLAAYNEQFF. The full variable domain, in which reference TRBV5-4 and TRBJ2-1 provide the parts outside the CDR3, is ETGVTQSPTHLIKTRGQQVTLRCSSQSGHNTVSWYQQALGQGPQFIFQYYREEENGRGNFPPRFSGLQFPNYSSELNVNALELDDSALYLCASSLLPGLAAYNEQFFGPGTRLTVL.

This clonotype came up once. V gene TRBV7-9 combines with J gene TRBJ2-3, with D possibly matching TRBD2 (5 bases). This CDR3 has 15 amino acids. V was trimmed by 3 bases and J by 4 bases, leaving 14 bases between them. CDR1 SEHNR and CDR2 FQNEAQ come from the germline V gene (reference sequence). CDR3: CASSFSRTFADTQYF. In DNA, the CDR3 is TGTGCCAGCAGCTTTTCTCGGACTTTCGCAGATACGCAGTATTTT.

The chain joins TRBV27 to TRBJ2-7; 11 bases match TRBD1. Unmatched junction bases numbered 5, after V lost 4 bases and J lost 3 bases. The CDR3 is 15 amino acids. CDR1 and CDR2 from the germline V gene are MNHEY and SMNVEV (reference sequence). The CDR3 DNA follows: TGTGCCAGCAGTTCCGGGACAGGGGGACTCTACGAGCAGTACTTC. This gives the protein CASSSGTGGLYEQYF.

The chain links TRBV7-2 to TRBJ2-7; 7 nucleotides line up with TRBD1. CDR3 size: 15 residues. CDR1 and CDR2 (germline): SGHTA, FQGNSA. J was trimmed by 2 bases and V by 2 bases; bases with no gene match: 6. CDR3 region: CASSLQGTAAYEQYF. CDR3 coding DNA: TGTGCCAGCAGCTTACAAGGGACAGCTGCCTACGAGCAGTACTTC.

The chain combines TRBV4-1 with TRBJ1-1; D gene unclear. Germline lookup yields CDR1 MGHRA and CDR2 YSYEKL. CDR3 size: 14 residues. V lost 1 base and J 5 bases, leaving 11 bases between the germline ends. CDR3 in amino acids: CASSQGVSWTEAFF. For the CDR3, the DNA is TGCGCCAGCAGCCAAGGGGTCAGTTGGACTGAAGCTTTCTTT.

The rearrangement joins TRBV5-1 to TRBJ2-2, with D uncertain. Germline CDR1 reads SGHRS; CDR2 reads YFSETQ. The V end was cut by 4 bases, the J end by 7 bases, with 29 bases between. CDR3 length equals 19 residues. The CDR3 sequence: CASSPPVYGREKNGGELFF. CDR3 DNA: TGCGCCAGCAGCCCGCCGGTCTATGGACGCGAAAAAAACGGCGGGGAGCTGTTTTTT. The variable domain in full, with the rest retrieved from reference TRBV5-1 and TRBJ2-2, is KAGVTQTPRYLIKTRGQQVTLSCSPISGHRSVSWYQQTPGQGLQFLFEYFSETQRNKGNFPGRFSGRQFSNSRSEMNVSTLELGDSALYLCASSPPVYGREKNGGELFFGEGSRLTVL.

This clonotype has only one observation. The chain is built from TRBV21-1 and TRBJ2-1. TRBV21-1 is flagged as a pseudogene. The CDR3 consists of 14 residues. The CDR3 sequence: CASKGSASYNEQFF. In DNA form, the CDR3 reads TGTGCCAGCAAAGGTTCGGCCTCCTACAATGAGCAGTTCTTC.

The V and J genes are TRBV6-5 and TRBJ2-2; D may be TRBD1 (6 bases). From germline, CDR1 is MNHEY and CDR2 SVGAGI. Trimming pared 8 bases from V and 6 bases from J, leaving 16 bases between. The CDR3 is made up of 14 amino acids. The CDR3 DNA reads as TGTGCCAGCGGGTTACAGGGAAACGCCGGGGAGCTGTTTTTT. This sequence encodes CASGLQGNAGELFF.

This sequence joins TRBV29-1 and TRBJ1-5; a possible D gene is TRBD1 (5 bases). Germline V CDR1 and CDR2: SQVTM, ANQGSEA. This CDR3 spans 16 amino acids. The ends were cut back, 0 bases at V and 3 bases at J, with 15 bases in the middle. The CDR3 coding sequence is TGCAGCGTTGAAGATCGTGGGGCAGGCCCCAATCAGCCCCAGCATTTT. This encodes CSVEDRGAGPNQPQHF. Drawing the rest from reference TRBV29-1 and TRBJ1-5, the complete variable domain is SAVISQKPSRDICQRGTSLTIQCQVDSQVTMMFWYRQQPGQSLTLIATANQGSEATYESGFVIDKFPISRPNLTFSTLTVSNMSPEDSSIYLCSVEDRGAGPNQPQHFGDGTRLSIL.

J is TRBJ1-4 and V is TRBV5-1; the D is unclear. V was shortened by 0 bases and J by 0 bases, with 12 bases between the two germline ends. Germline V gene lookup returns CDR1 SGHRS and CDR2 YFSETQ. The CDR3 sequence is 17 residues long. CDR3 DNA: TGCGCCAGCAGCTTGGGGGGTTCTTCGGCAACTAATGAAAAACTGTTTTTT. Protein product: CASSLGGSSATNEKLFF.

J is TRBJ2-6 and V is TRBV5-6; D is uncertain. CDR3 length equals 17 residues. Germline values: CDR1 SGHDT, CDR2 YYEEEE. Trimming cost V 1 base and J 2 bases, with 13 bases left between them. The CDR3 region is CASSLFLVVPGANVLTF. DNA of the CDR3: TGTGCCAGCAGCTTGTTTTTGGTGGTCCCTGGGGCCAACGTCCTGACTTTC.

This chain joins TRBV20-1 and TRBJ2-4; D unclear. Per the germline V gene, CDR1 is DFQATT and CDR2 is SNEGSKA (reference sequence). Trimming cost V 6 bases and J 3 bases, with 15 bases left between them. This CDR3 has 14 amino acids. The DNA for the CDR3 is TGCAGTGCCGCGCTTGATGTGGACAAAAACATTCAGTACTTC. This codes for CSAALDVDKNIQYF.

This clonotype was found once. This sequence joins TRBV20-1 and TRBJ1-2; the match to TRBD1 covers 8 bases. The CDR3 sequence is 13 residues long. Trimming removed 5 bases from V and 5 bases from J; junction bases left unmatched: 7. From germline, CDR1 is DFQATT and CDR2 SNEGSKA (reference sequence). The CDR3 DNA is TGCAGTGCTGACGGACAGGGTTCATATGGCTACACCTTC. Amino acids: CSADGQGSYGYTF.

CDR3 in amino acids: CASSQVRGPIYEQYF. Written as DNA, the CDR3 is TGCGCCAGCAGCCAAGTAAGGGGCCCAATCTACGAGCAGTACTTC. This sequence joins TRBV4-3 and TRBJ2-7, with a weak D call TRBD1 (5 bases). This CDR3 comprises 15 residues. The V gene lost 1 base and the J gene lost 3 bases, with 13 bases spanning the gap. Germline loops: CDR1 LGHNA, CDR2 YSLEER.

V is TRBV5-1 and J is TRBJ2-1; possible D gene TRBD1, 6 bases. With 0 bases removed from V and 0 bases from J, the gap between germline ends came to 10 bases. The CDR3 consists of 16 residues. CDR1 is SGHRS, CDR2 YFSETQ, per germline. CDR3 sequence (DNA): TGCGCCAGCAGCTTGGCGAGGGGGAGCTCCTACAATGAGCAGTTCTTC. This gives the protein CASSLARGSSYNEQFF.

V usage is TRBV20-1 and J usage is TRBJ1-5; D perhaps matches TRBD1 (6 bases). Germline CDR1 reads DFQATT; CDR2 reads SNEGSKA (reference sequence). Trimming pared 2 bases from V and 3 bases from J, leaving 11 bases between. This CDR3 region has 14 residues. For the CDR3, the DNA is TGCAGTGCTAGACGGGGGCAGAACAATCAGCCCCAGCATTTT. Its translation: CSARRGQNNQPQHF.